The 15 T cell receptor beta chains below were found in one sample sequenced in a study of CXCR3-negative and CXCR3-positive naive CD8 T cells. Study-level points and caveats: CXCR3-negative naive cells had less hydrophobic TRB CDR3s than did CXCR3-positive naive cells.

Their antigens remain unidentified. 5' RACE that incorporated UMI labels was used to prepare the TRB cDNA libraries. With the 5' RACE reads reprocessed, TCRdb shows one record per CDR3 protein and no DNA. The repertoire table contains about 150,000 distinct CDR3 sequences. The sequencing sample was made of naive CXCR3+ CD8+ T cells from blood. Subset given: CD45RO-CCR7+CD27+CD95- naive CD8+ T cells expressing CXCR3 (TNR3+). These receptors were taken from a human donor in good health. Some clones in this sample may be carry-over from other donors' samples.

The chain recombines TRBV10-2 with TRBJ2-5. CDR3 length: 13 amino acids. Germline lookup yields CDR1 WSHSY and CDR2 SAAADI. The CDR3 sequence: CASKVRGQETQYF.

This chain connects TRBV7-8 to TRBJ2-1; without DNA, the TCRdb call of TRBD1 cannot be checked. The CDR3 is made up of 15 amino acids. Germline lookup yields CDR1 SGHVS and CDR2 FQNEAQ. CDR3 in amino acids: CASSSAGGSYNEQFF.

The chain's CDR3 is CASSPGSAEAFF. The gene calls are TRBV25-1 and TRBJ1-1; TCRdb's D call, TRBD1, is unchecked because there is no DNA. The CDR3 has 12 amino acids. CDR1 is MGHDK, CDR2 SYGVNS, per germline.

V gene TRBV7-2 combines with J gene TRBJ2-2. Germline V gives CDR1 SGHTA, CDR2 FQGNSA. This CDR3 comprises 14 residues. The CDR3 protein is CASSEVHHTGELFF. The entire variable domain, with the rest obtained from reference TRBV7-2 and TRBJ2-2, is as follows: GAGVSQSPSNKVTEKGKDVELRCDPISGHTALYWYRQSLGQGLEFLIYFQGNSAPDKSGLPSDRFSAERTGGSVSTLTIQRTQQEDSAVYLCASSEVHHTGELFFGEGSRLTVL.

V and J are TRBV5-1 and TRBJ2-2; no DNA is available, so the TRBD2 call from TCRdb remains unchecked. The germline V gene has CDR1 SGHRS and CDR2 YFSETQ. The CDR3 runs to 15 residues. The CDR3 is CASSSITRDTGELFF.

This chain uses TRBV3-1 with TRBJ2-1; the D call of TRBD2 rests on TCRdb alone, since no DNA is present to check it. The CDR3 runs to 16 residues. The germline CDR1 and CDR2 sequences are LGHDT and YNNKEL (reference sequence). The chain's CDR3 is CASSPGTRWTSHEQFF.

The chain uses TRBV28 and TRBJ1-6. The CDR3 runs to 19 residues. Germline V gives CDR1 MDHEN, CDR2 SYDVKM. The chain's CDR3 is CASRPVGPGRPVGVSPLHF. Drawing the rest from reference TRBV28 and TRBJ1-6, the complete variable domain is DVKVTQSSRYLVKRTGEKVFLECVQDMDHENMFWYRQDPGLGLRLIYFSYDVKMKEKGDIPEGYSVSREKKERFSLILESASTNQTSMYLCASRPVGPGRPVGVSPLHFGNGTRLTVT.

The chain carries TRBV6-2 or TRBV6-3 and TRBJ1-1; TCRdb's assignment of TRBD1 cannot be checked, as there is no DNA. The CDR3 consists of 18 residues. Germline V gene sequence: CDR1 MNHEY, CDR2 SVGEGT. The CDR3 loop reads CASSPEPRQGLNIIEAFF.

The rearrangement joins TRBV6-5 to TRBJ2-3; without DNA, the TCRdb call of TRBD1 cannot be checked. The CDR3 has 15 residues. Looked up from germline, CDR1 is MNHEY and CDR2 is SVGAGI. CDR3 amino acids: CASPVPGQSTDTQYF.

The CDR3 region is CASSQDSAGPYNEQFF. The J gene is TRBJ2-1, the V gene TRBV4-3; TCRdb designates TRBD2, a call that cannot be tested without DNA. Germline V lookup: CDR1 LGHNA, CDR2 YSLEER. The CDR3 contains 16 residues.

The chain combines TRBV29-1 with TRBJ1-1; lacking DNA, the TRBD1 call made by TCRdb goes unchecked. The CDR3 runs 12 residues. CDR1 is SQVTM and CDR2 is ANQGSEA in the germline V gene. The chain's CDR3 is CSVSDREVEAFF.

The CDR3 sequence: CASSAGTGYNEQFF. This chain joins TRBV5-1 and TRBJ2-1; TCRdb calls TRBD2, which cannot be checked without DNA. Germline assignment: CDR1 SGHRS and CDR2 YFSETQ. This CDR3 has 14 amino acids.

This chain joins TRBV5-4 and TRBJ2-3. The CDR3 covers 13 residues. CDR1 SGHNT and CDR2 YYREEE come from the germline V gene (reference sequence). CDR3 in amino acids: CASSLLFTDTQYF.

This rearrangement joins TRBV27 to TRBJ1-1; TCRdb gives TRBD1 as the D gene, but with no DNA this cannot be confirmed. This CDR3 has 11 residues. Per germline, CDR1 MNHEY and CDR2 SMNVEV (reference sequence). The CDR3 loop reads CASIAGTGAFF.

This chain joins TRBV9 and TRBJ1-1; TCRdb returns TRBD1, unconfirmable since there is no DNA. This CDR3 spans 14 amino acids. Germline CDR1 SGDLS, CDR2 YYNGEE. Here the CDR3 reads CASSATGGNTEAFF.